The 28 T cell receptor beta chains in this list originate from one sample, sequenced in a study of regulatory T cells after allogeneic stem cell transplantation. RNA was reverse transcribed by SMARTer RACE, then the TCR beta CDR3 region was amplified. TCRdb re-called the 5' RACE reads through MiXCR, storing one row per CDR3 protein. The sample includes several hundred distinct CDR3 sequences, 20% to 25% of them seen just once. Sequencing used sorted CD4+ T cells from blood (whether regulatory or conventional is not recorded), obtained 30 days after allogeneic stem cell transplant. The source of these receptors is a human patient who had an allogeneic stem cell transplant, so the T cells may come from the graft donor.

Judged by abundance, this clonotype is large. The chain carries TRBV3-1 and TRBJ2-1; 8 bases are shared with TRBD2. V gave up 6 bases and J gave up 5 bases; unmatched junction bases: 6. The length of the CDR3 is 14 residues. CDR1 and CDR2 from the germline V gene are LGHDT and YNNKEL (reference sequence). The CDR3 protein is CASRVAGFDNEQFF. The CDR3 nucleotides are TGTGCCAGCAGGGTAGCGGGGTTCGACAATGAGCAGTTCTTC.

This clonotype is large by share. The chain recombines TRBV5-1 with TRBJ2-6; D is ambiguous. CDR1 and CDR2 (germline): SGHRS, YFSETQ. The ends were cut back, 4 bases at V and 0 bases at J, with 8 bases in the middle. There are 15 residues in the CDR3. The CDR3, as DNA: TGCGCCAGCAGCATCCCAAGCTCTGGGGCCAACGTCCTGACTTTC. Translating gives CASSIPSSGANVLTF.

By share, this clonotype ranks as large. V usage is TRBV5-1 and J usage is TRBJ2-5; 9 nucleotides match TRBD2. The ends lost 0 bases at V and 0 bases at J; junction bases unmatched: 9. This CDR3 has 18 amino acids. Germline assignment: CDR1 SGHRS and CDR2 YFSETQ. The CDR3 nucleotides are TGCGCCAGCAGCTTGGGCGGGGGGGCCCGATCGTACCAAGAGACCCAGTACTTC. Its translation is CASSLGGGARSYQETQYF.

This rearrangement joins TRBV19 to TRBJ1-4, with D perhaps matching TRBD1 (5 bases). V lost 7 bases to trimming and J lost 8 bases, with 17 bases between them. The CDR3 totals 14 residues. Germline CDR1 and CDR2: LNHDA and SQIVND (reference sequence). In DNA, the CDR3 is TGTGCCAGTAATATCCGGGGCCATGGCGAAAAACTGTTTTTT. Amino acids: CASNIRGHGEKLFF.

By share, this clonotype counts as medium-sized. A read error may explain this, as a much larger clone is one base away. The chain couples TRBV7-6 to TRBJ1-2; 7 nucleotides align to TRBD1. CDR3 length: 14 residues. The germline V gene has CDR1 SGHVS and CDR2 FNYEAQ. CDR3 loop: CAGSPAGGGYGYTF. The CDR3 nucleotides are TGTGCCGGCAGCCCCGCAGGGGGGGGCTATGGCTACACCTTC.

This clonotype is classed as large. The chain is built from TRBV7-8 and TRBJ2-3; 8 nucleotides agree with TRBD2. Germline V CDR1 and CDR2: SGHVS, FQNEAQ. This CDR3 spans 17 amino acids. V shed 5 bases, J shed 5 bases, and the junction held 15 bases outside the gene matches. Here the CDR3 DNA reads TGTGCCAGCAGCCCATTAGCGGGAAGGCCGGCTGGAGATACGCAGTATTTT. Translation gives CASSPLAGRPAGDTQYF.

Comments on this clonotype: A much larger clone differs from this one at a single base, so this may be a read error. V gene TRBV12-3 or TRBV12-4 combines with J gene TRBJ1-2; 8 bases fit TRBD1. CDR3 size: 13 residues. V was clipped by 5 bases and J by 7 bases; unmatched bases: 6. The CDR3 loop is CASSHGQGPGYTF. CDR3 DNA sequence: TGTGCCAGCAGTCATGGACAGGGTCCTGGCTACACCTTC.

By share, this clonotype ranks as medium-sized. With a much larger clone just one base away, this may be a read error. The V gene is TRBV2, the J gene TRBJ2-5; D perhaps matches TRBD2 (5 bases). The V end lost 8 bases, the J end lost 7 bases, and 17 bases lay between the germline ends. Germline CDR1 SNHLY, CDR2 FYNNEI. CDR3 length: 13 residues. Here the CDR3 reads CASAETGKGTQYF. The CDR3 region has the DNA TGTGCCAGCGCCGAAACGGGGAAGGGGACCCAGTACTTC.

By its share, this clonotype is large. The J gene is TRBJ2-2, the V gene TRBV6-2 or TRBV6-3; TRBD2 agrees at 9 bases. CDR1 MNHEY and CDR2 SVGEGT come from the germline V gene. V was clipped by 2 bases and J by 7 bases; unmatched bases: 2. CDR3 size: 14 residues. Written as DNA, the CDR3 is TGTGCCAGCAGTTACGCGGGAGGGGGCGGGGAGCTGTTTTTT. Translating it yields CASSYAGGGGELFF.

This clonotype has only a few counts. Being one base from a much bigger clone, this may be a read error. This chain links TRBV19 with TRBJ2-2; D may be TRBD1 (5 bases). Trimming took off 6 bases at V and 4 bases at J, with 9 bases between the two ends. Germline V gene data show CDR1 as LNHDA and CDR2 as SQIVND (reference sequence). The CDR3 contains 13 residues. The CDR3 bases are TGTGCCAGTAGCTACAGGTGCACCGGGGAGCTGTTTTTT. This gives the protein CASSYRCTGELFF.

The CDR3 region has the DNA TGCGCCAGCAGCTTGGGGTCTATCAGGAGCAAGGCCTGCGAGCAGTACTTC. This translates into CASSLGSIRSKACEQYF. V and J are TRBV5-1 and TRBJ2-7, with D uncertain. Trimming left V 0 bases short and J 6 bases short, with 22 bases between. The germline V gene encodes CDR1 SGHRS and CDR2 YFSETQ. The CDR3 runs to 17 residues.

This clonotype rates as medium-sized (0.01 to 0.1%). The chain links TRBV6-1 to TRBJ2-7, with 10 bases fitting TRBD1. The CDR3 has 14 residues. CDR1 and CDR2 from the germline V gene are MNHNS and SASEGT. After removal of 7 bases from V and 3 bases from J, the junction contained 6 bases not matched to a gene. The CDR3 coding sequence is TGTGCCAGCAACCGGGACAGGGGACGCTACGAGCAGTACTTC. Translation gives CASNRDRGRYEQYF.

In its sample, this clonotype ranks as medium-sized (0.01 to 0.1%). This CDR3 reads CASSPNVGTNEQFF. The CDR3 region has the DNA TGTGCCAGCAGCCCCAACGTAGGGACCAATGAGCAGTTCTTC. This chain links TRBV5-6 with TRBJ2-1, with D perhaps TRBD1 or TRBD2 (5 bases each). Germline V gene data show CDR1 as SGHDT and CDR2 as YYEEEE. CDR3 length equals 14 residues. V lost 4 bases and J 6 bases, leaving 14 bases between the germline ends.

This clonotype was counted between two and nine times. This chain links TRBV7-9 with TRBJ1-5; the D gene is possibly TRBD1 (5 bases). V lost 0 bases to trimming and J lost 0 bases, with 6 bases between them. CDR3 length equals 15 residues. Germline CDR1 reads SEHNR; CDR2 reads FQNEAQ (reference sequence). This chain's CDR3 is CASSLAGDSNQPQHF. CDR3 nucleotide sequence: TGTGCCAGCAGCTTAGCGGGGGATAGCAATCAGCCCCAGCATTTT.

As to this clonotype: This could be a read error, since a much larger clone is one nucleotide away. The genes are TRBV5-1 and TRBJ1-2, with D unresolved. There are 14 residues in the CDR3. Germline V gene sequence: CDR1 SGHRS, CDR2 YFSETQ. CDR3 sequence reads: CASSLADGIRGYAF. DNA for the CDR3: TGCGCCAGCAGCTTGGCCGACGGAATAAGAGGCTACGCCTTC.

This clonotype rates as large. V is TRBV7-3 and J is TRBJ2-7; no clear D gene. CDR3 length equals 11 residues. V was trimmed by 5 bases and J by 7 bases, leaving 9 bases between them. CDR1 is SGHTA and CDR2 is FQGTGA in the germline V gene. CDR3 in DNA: TGTGCCAGCAGCCCCATTCATGAGCAGTACTTC. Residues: CASSPIHEQYF.

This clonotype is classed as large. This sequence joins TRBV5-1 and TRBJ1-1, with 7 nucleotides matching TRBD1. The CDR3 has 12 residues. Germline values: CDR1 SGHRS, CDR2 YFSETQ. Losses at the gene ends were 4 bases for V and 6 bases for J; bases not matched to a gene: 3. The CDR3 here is CASSRQGPEAFF. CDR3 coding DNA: TGCGCCAGCAGCAGACAGGGCCCTGAAGCTTTCTTT.

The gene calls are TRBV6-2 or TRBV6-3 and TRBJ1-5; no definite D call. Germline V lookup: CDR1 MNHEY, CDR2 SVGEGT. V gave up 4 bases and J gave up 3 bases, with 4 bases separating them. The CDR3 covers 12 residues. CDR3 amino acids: CASSWDNQPQHF. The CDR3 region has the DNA TGTGCCAGCAGTTGGGACAATCAGCCCCAGCATTTT.

The CDR3, as DNA: TGTGCCAGCAGTGACCGACGGACCTCCTACAATGAGCAGTTCTTC. Protein: CASSDRRTSYNEQFF. V and J are TRBV6-1 and TRBJ2-1, with D uncertain. There are 15 residues in the CDR3. V dropped 3 bases and J dropped 0 bases, with 9 bases sitting between them. The germline CDR1 and CDR2 sequences are MNHNS and SASEGT.

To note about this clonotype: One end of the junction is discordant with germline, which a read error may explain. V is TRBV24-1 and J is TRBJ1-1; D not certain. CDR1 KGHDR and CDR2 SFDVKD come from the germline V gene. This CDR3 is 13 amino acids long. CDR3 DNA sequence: TGCGCCACCGCTGGCCAGTGTGGAACTGAAGCTTTCTTT. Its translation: CATAGQCGTEAFF.

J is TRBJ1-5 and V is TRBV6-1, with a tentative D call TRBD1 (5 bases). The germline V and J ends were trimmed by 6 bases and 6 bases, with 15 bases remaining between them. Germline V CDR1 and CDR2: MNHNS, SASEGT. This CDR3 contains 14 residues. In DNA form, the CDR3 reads TGTGCCAGCAGGAGCGGGGCGGCCGGTCAGCCCCAGCATTTT. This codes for CASRSGAAGQPQHF.

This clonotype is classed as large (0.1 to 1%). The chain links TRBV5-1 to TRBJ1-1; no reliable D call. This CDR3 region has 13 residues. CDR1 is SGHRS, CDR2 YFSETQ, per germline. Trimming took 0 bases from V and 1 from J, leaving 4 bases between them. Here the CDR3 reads CASSLGGNTEAFF. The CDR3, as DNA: TGCGCCAGCAGCTTGGGCGGGAACACTGAAGCTTTCTTT.

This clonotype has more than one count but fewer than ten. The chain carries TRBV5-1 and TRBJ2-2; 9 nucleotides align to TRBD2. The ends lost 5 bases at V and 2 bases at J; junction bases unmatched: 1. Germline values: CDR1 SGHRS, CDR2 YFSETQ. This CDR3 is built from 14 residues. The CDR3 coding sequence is TGCGCCAGCAGGGGGACTAGCAACACCGGGGAGCTGTTTTTT. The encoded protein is CASRGTSNTGELFF.

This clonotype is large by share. CDR3 loop: CASSLAESSYEQYF. The DNA for the CDR3 is TGTGCCAGCAGTCTAGCGGAAAGCTCCTACGAGCAGTACTTC. J is TRBJ2-7 and V is TRBV27, with TRBD2 identical over 7 bases. The CDR3 length is 14 residues. The V and J ends lost 5 bases and 0 bases, in that order; junction bases with no gene match: 4. Germline CDR1 reads MNHEY; CDR2 reads SMNVEV (reference sequence).

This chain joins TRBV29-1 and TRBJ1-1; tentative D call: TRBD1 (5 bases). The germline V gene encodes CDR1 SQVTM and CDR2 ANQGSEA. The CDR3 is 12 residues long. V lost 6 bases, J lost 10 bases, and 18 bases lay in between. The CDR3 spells CSVPDVRRGAFF. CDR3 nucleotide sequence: TGCAGCGTGCCGGACGTCAGAAGGGGAGCTTTCTTT.

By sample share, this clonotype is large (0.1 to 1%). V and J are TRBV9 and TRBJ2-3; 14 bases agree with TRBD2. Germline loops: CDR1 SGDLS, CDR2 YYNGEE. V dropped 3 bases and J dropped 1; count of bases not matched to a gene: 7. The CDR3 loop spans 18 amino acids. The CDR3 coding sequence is TGTGCCAGCAGCGCAGGACTAGCGGGAGGTTATGGCACAGATACGCAGTATTTT. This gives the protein CASSAGLAGGYGTDTQYF. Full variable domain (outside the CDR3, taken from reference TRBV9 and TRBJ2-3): DSGVTQTPKHLITATGQRVTLRCSPRSGDLSVYWYQQSLDQGLQFLIQYYNGEERAKGNILERFSAQQFPDLHSELNLSSLELGDSALYFCASSAGLAGGYGTDTQYFGPGTRLTVL.

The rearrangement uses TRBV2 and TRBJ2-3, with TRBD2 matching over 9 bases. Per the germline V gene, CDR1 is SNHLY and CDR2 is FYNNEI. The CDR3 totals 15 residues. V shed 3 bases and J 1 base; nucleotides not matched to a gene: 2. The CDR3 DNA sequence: TGTGCCAGCAGTGACGTAGCGGGGGGCACAGATACGCAGTATTTT. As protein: CASSDVAGGTDTQYF.

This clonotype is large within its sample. The chain's CDR3 is CASSLDLDRGLSQETQYF. The CDR3 coding sequence is TGTGCCAGCAGCTTGGATTTGGACAGGGGATTATCTCAAGAGACCCAGTACTTC. The chain employs TRBV5-5 and TRBJ2-5; TRBD1 matches at 9 bases. The junction had 11 bases not matched to a gene; V was cut back by 0 bases and J by 2 bases. This CDR3 is built from 18 residues. The germline gives CDR1 SGHKS, CDR2 YYEKEE (reference sequence).